These T cell receptor beta chains were read from a single sample in a study of blood T cell repertoires in COVID-19. Produced via immunoSEQ multiplex PCR; TCRdb's table is partial and in-frame only. The repertoire holds 310,000 or so clones, around 86% seen once, with about 1.2% in the top ten. Source material: peripheral blood. The receptors were sampled from a man between 65 and 80 years old with acute or convalescent COVID-19. Both conserved end residues are part of each CDR3. Fields, in order: V gene, CDR3 protein.

TRBV28 | CASSNTGGALTEAFF
TRBV6-2/TRBV6-3 | CASSYGREGTQYF
TRBV11-3 | CASSPGQGTNEKLFF
TRBV5-4 | CASSSPGWEFEQFF
TRBV5-4 | CASSLATSGGYNEQFF
TRBV27 | CASATRGAPLYEQYF
TRBV9 | CASSVEWGAYEQYF
TRBV3-1/TRBV3-2 | CASSRLGGGRSYEKLFF
TRBV3-1/TRBV3-2 | CASSQGRLDGYTF
TRBV11-2 | CASSSRWGTGGRDEQFF